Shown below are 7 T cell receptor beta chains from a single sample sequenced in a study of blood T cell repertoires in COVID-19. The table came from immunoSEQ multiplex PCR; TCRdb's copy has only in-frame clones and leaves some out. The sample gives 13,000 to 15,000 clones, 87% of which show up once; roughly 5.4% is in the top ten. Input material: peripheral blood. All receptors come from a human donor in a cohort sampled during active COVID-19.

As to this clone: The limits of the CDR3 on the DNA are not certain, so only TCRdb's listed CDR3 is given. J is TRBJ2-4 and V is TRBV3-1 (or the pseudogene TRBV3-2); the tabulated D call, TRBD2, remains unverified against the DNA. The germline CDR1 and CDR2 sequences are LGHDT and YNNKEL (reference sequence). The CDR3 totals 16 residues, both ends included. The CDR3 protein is CASSTSTSPVKNIQYF.

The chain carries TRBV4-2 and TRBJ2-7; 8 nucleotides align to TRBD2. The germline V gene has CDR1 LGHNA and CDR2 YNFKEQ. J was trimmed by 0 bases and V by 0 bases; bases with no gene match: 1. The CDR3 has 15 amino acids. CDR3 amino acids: CASSQDLAGSYEQYF. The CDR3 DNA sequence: TGTGCCAGCAGCCAAGATCTAGCGGGCTCCTACGAGCAGTACTTC.

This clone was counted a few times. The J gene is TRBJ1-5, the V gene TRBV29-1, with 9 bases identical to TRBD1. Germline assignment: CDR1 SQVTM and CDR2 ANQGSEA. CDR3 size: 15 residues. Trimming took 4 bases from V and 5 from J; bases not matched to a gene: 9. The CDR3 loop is CSVAGLGDRDQPQHF. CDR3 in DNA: TGCAGCGTTGCCGGGTTGGGGGACAGGGATCAGCCCCAGCATTTT.

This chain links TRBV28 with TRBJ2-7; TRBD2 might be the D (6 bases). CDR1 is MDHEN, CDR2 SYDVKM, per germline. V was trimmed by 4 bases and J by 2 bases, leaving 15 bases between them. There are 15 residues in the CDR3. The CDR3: CASSSSGTHPYEQYF. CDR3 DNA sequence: TGTGCCAGCAGTTCCTCCGGGACTCACCCCTACGAGCAGTACTTC.

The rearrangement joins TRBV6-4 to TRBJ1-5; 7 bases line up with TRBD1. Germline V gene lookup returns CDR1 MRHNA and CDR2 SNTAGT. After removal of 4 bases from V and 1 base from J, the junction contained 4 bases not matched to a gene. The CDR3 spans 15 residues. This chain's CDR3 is CASSAYRGSNQPQHF. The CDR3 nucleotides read TGTGCCAGCAGTGCGTACAGGGGAAGCAATCAGCCCCAGCATTTT.

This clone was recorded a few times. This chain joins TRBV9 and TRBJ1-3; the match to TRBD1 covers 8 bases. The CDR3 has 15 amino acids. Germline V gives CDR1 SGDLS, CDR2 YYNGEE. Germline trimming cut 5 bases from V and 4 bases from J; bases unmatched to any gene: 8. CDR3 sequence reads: CASSAQGASGNTIYF. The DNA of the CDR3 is TGTGCCAGCAGTGCCCAGGGGGCTTCCGGAAACACCATATATTTT.

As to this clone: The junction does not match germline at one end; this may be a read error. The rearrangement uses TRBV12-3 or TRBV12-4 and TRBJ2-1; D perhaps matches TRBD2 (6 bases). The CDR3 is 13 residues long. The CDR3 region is CASRRDSDNEQFF. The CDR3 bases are TGTGCCAGCAGACGGGACTCCGACAATGAGCAGTTCTTC.